This T cell receptor beta chain was sequenced during a study of T-cell reconstitution after alpha-beta-depleted transplantation in children. Unique molecular identifiers were built into the TCRbeta library. Each CDR3 protein gets one entry after TCRdb re-called the PCR reads with MiXCR. The sample includes around 400,000 distinct CDR3 sequences, 11% of them seen just once. The CDR3 spans 15 residues. The V and J ends lost 4 bases and 3 bases, in that order; junction bases with no gene match: 3. Germline V CDR1 and CDR2: MNHEY, SVGAGI. This chain joins TRBV6-5 and TRBJ2-2; 9 bases line up with TRBD1. The sequencing here drew on PBMCs from the stem cell graft donor, taken from the stem cell graft. This TCR was recovered from a human donor who donated a stem cell graft to a child with acute myeloid leukemia. DNA for the CDR3: TGTGCCAGCAGTTCGGGACAGGGAGACACCGGGGAGCTGTTTTTT. It yields the protein CASSSGQGDTGELFF.